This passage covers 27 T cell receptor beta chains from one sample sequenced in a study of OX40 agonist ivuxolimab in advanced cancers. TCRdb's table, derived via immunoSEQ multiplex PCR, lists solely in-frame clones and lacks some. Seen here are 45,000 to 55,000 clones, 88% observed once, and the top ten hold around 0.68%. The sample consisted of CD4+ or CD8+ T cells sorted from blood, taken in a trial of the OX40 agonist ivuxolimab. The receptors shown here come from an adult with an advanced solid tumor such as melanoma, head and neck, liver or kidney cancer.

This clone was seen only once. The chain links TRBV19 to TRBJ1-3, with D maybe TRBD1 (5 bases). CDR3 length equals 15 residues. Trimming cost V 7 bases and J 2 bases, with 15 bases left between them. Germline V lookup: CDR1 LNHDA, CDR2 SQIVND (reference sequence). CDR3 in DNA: TGTGCCAGTACCCCAGGAGGGGCCACTGGAAACACCATATATTTT. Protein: CASTPGGATGNTIYF.

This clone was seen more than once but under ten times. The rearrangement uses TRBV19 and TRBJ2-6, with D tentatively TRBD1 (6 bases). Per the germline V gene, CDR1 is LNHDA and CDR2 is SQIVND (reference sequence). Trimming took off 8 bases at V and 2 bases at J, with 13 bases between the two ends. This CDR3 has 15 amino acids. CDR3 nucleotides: TGTGCCAGTTCGGTAGGGGGAACTGGGGCCAACGTCCTGACTTTC. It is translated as CASSVGGTGANVLTF.

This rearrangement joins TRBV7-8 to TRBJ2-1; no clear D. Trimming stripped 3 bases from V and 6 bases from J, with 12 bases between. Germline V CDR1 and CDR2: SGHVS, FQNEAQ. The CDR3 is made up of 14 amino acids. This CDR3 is CASSFLGLPNEQFF. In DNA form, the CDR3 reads TGTGCCAGCAGCTTTTTAGGGCTCCCCAATGAGCAGTTCTTC.

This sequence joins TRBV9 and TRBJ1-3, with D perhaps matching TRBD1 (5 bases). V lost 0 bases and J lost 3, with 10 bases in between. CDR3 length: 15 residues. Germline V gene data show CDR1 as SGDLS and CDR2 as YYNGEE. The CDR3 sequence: CASSVEGRLGNTIYF. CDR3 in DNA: TGTGCCAGCAGCGTAGAGGGGCGCCTTGGAAACACCATATATTTT.

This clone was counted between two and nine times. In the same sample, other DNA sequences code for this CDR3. This CDR3 reads CASSVDIGDYGYTF. The CDR3, as DNA: TGTGCCAGCAGCGTAGATATAGGGGACTATGGCTACACCTTC. The chain links TRBV9 to TRBJ1-2, with D tentatively TRBD1 (5 bases). V lost 0 bases, J lost 3 bases, and 9 bases lay in between. This CDR3 comprises 14 residues. Germline values: CDR1 SGDLS, CDR2 YYNGEE.

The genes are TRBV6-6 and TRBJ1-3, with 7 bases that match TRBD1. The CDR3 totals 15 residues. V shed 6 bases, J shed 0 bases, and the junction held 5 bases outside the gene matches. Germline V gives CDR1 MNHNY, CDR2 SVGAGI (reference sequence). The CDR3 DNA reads TGTGCCAGCAGCCTGACAGGGCTCTCTGGAAACACCATATATTTT. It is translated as CASSLTGLSGNTIYF.

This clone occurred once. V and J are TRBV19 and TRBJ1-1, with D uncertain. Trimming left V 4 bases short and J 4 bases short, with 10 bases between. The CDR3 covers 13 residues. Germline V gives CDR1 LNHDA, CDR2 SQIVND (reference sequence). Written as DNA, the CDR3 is TGTGCCAGTAGTACGGCGATTGGCACTGAAGCTTTCTTT. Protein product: CASSTAIGTEAFF.

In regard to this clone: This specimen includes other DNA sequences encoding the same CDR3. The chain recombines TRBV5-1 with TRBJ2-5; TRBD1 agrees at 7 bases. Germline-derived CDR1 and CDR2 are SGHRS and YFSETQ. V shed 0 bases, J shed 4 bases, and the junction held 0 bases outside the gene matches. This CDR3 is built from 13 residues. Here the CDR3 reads CASSLAGGETQYF. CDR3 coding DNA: TGCGCCAGCAGCTTGGCAGGGGGAGAGACCCAGTACTTC.

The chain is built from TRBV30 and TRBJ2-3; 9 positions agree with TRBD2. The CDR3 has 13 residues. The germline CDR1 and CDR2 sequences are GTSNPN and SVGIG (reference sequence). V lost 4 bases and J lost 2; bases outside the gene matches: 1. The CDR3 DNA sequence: TGTGCCTGGACTAGCGGGACCACAGATACGCAGTATTTT. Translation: CAWTSGTTDTQYF. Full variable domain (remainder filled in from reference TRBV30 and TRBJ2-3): SQTIHQWPATLVQPVGSPLSLECTVEGTSNPNLYWYRQAAGRGLQLLFYSVGIGQISSEVPQNLSASRPQDRQFILSSKKLLLSDSGFYLCAWTSGTTDTQYFGPGTRLTVL.

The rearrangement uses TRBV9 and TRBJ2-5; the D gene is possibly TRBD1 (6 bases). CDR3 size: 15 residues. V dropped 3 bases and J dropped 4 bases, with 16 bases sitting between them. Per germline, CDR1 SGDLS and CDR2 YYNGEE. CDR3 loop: CASSEDPGVGETQYF. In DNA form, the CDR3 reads TGTGCCAGCAGCGAGGACCCAGGGGTAGGAGAGACCCAGTACTTC.

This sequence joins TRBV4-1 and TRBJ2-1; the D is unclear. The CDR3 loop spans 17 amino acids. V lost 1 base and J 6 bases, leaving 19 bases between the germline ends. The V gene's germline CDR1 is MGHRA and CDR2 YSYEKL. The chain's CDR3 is CASSQATWPESLNEQFF. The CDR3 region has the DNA TGCGCCAGCAGCCAAGCGACATGGCCTGAATCCCTCAATGAGCAGTTCTTC.

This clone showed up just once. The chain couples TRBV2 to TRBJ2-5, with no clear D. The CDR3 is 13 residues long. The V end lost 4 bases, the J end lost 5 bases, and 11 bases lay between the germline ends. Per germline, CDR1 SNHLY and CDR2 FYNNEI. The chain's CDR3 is CASSVQEIETQYF. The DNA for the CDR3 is TGTGCCAGCAGTGTACAAGAGATTGAGACCCAGTACTTC. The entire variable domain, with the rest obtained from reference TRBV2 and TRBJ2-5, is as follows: EPEVTQTPSHQVTQMGQEVILRCVPISNHLYFYWYRQILGQKVEFLVSFYNNEISEKSEIFDDQFSVERPDGSNFTLKIRSTKLEDSAMYFCASSVQEIETQYFGPGTRLLVL.

For the CDR3, the DNA is TGTGCCAGCGGACAGGGGGACTACGAGCAGTACTTC. Protein sequence: CASGQGDYEQYF. The genes are TRBV28 and TRBJ2-7; 10 positions agree with TRBD1. V was clipped by 8 bases and J by 3 bases; unmatched bases: 1. The CDR3 extends over 12 amino acids. From germline, CDR1 is MDHEN and CDR2 SYDVKM.

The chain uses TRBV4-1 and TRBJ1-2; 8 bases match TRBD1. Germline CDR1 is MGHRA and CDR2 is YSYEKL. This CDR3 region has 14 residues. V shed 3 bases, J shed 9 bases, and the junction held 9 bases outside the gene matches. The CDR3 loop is CASSQEDRVKSYTF. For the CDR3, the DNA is TGCGCCAGCAGCCAGGAGGACAGGGTTAAAAGCTACACCTTC.

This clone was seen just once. The CDR3 DNA follows: TGCGCCAGCAGAGTGGCAGATACGCAGTATTTT. This translates into CASRVADTQYF. The rearrangement links TRBV5-1 to TRBJ2-3, with D uncertain. The germline V gene has CDR1 SGHRS and CDR2 YFSETQ. V lost 5 bases to trimming and J lost 4 bases, with 5 bases between them. The CDR3 length is 11 residues.

CDR3 DNA sequence: TGTGCCAGCAGTTGGGGACAGGAAGAGACCCAGTACTTC. Translation gives CASSWGQEETQYF. V is TRBV7-2 and J is TRBJ2-5, with 8 nucleotides matching TRBD1. The CDR3 runs to 13 residues. Per germline, CDR1 SGHTA and CDR2 FQGNSA. V was clipped by 6 bases and J by 3 bases; unmatched bases: 3.

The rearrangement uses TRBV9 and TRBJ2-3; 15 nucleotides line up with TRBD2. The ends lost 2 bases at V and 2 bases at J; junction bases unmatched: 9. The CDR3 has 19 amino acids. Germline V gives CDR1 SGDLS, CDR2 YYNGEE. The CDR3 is CASSVSPGLAGGPTDTQYF. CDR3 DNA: TGTGCCAGCAGCGTGAGTCCGGGACTAGCGGGAGGTCCCACAGATACGCAGTATTTT.

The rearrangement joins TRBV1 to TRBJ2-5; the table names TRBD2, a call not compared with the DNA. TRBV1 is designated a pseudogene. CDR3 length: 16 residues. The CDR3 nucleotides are TGCACCAGCAGCCAAGTCGTCCTAGCGGGAGTGGAGACCCAGTACTTC. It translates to CTSSQVVLAGVETQYF.

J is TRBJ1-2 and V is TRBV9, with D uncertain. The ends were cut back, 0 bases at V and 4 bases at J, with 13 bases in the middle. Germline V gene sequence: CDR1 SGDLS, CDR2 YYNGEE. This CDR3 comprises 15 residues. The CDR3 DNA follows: TGTGCCAGCAGCGTAGGTCCGGGGATCATCTATGGCTACACCTTC. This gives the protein CASSVGPGIIYGYTF.

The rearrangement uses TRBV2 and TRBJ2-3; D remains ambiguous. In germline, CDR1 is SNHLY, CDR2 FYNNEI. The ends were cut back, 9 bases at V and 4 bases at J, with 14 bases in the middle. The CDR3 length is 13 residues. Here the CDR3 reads CARAIVRPDTQYF. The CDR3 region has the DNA TGTGCCAGGGCTATCGTGAGGCCAGATACGCAGTATTTT. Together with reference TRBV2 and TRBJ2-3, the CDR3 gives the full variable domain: EPEVTQTPSHQVTQMGQEVILRCVPISNHLYFYWYRQILGQKVEFLVSFYNNEISEKSEIFDDQFSVERPDGSNFTLKIRSTKLEDSAMYFCARAIVRPDTQYFGPGTRLTVL.

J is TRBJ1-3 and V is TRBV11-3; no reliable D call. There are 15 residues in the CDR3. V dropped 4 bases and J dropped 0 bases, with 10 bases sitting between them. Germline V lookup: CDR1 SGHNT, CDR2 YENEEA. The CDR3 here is CASSSGESSGNTIYF. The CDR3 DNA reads TGTGCCAGCAGCTCCGGGGAGAGCTCTGGAAACACCATATATTTT.

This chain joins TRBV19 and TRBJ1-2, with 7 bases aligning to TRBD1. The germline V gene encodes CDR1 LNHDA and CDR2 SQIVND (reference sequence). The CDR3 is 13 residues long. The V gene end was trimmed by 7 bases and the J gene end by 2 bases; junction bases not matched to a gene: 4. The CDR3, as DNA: TGTGCCAGTACCGACAGGGCGAACTATGGCTACACCTTC. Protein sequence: CASTDRANYGYTF.

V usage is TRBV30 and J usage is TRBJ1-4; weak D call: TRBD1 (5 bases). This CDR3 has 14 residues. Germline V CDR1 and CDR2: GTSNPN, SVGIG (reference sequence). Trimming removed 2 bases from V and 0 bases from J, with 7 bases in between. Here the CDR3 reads CAWSRDSTNEKLFF. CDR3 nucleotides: TGTGCCTGGAGTCGGGACTCAACTAATGAAAAACTGTTTTTT.

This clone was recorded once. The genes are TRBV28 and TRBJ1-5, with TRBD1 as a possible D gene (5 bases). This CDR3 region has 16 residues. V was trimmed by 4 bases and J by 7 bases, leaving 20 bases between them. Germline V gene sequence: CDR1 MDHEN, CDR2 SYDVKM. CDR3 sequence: CASSSMSGAWGQPQHF. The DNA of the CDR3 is TGTGCCAGCAGTTCGATGTCCGGGGCTTGGGGCCAGCCCCAGCATTTT.

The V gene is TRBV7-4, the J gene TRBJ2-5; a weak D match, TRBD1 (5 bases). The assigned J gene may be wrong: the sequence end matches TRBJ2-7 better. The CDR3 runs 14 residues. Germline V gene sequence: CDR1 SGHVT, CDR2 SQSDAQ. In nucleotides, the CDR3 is TGTGCCAGCAGCTTGGGGCAGCCAAGCTACGAGCAGTACTTC. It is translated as CASSLGQPSYEQYF.

CDR3 protein: CASSFDRGHGTNEKLFF. CDR3 bases: TGTGCCAGTAGTTTCGACAGGGGGCATGGTACTAATGAAAAACTGTTTTTT. This rearrangement joins TRBV19 to TRBJ1-4, with 10 bases aligning to TRBD1. The CDR3 is 17 amino acids. With 5 bases clipped from V and 2 bases from J, the junction kept 8 bases outside the gene matches. The germline CDR1 and CDR2 sequences are LNHDA and SQIVND (reference sequence).

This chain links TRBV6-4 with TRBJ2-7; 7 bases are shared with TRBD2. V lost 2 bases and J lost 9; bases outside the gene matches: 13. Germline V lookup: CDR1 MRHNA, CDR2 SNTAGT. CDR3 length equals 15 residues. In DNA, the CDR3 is TGTGCCAGCAGTGACCCGGGGGGTTATCTACGGGGGCAGTACTTC. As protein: CASSDPGGYLRGQYF.